Listed below are T cell receptor beta chains from one sample, sequenced in a study of radiotherapy plus CTLA-4 blockade in lung cancer. Assay used: immunoSEQ multiplex PCR; TCRdb lists only in-frame clones, some missing. The repertoire includes about 60,000 clones, roughly three quarters of them detected once, and about 3.1% sits in the top ten. The material was peripheral blood, obtained from a patient treated with radiotherapy plus ipilimumab. The source of these receptors is a human donor with non-small cell lung cancer who had a complete response to radiotherapy plus ipilimumab. The CDR3 runs from the conserved cysteine through the conserved F or W. The D gene is left open where the match is weak. A clone size is listed for some rows: how often the clone was seen (once, few, many), or a class if it is expanded.

J gene: TRBJ2-3
clone size: -
V gene: TRBV7-2
D gene: -
CDR3 protein: CASSLRERRNTQYF
CDR3 DNA: TGTGCCAGCAGCTTACGGGAGCGGAGAAATACGCAGTATTTT

J gene: TRBJ2-1
clone size: -
V gene: TRBV9
D gene: TRBD2
CDR3 protein: CASSAGRGTNTPNEQFF
CDR3 DNA: TGTGCCAGCAGCGCCGGGCGGGGGACTAACACACCAAATGAGCAGTTCTTC

J gene: TRBJ2-2
clone size: few
V gene: TRBV27
D gene: -
CDR3 protein: CASSLSSRAATGELFF
CDR3 DNA: TGTGCCAGCAGTTTATCATCCAGGGCCGCCACCGGGGAGCTGTTTTTT

J gene: TRBJ1-2
clone size: -
V gene: TRBV28
D gene: -
CDR3 protein: CASSGAYRNHKYGYTF
CDR3 DNA: TGTGCCAGCAGTGGGGCCTACAGGAACCACAAATATGGCTACACCTTC

J gene: TRBJ1-1
clone size: few
V gene: TRBV5-6
D gene: -
CDR3 protein: CASRGTSPMKNTEAFF
CDR3 DNA: TGTGCCAGCAGGGGGACAAGCCCCATGAAGAACACTGAAGCTTTCTTT

J gene: TRBJ2-5
clone size: -
V gene: TRBV6-6
D gene: TRBD1
CDR3 protein: CASSYSQGAETQYF
CDR3 DNA: TGTGCCAGCAGTTACTCACAGGGGGCAGAGACCCAGTACTTC

J gene: TRBJ2-1
clone size: -
V gene: TRBV7-8
D gene: TRBD2
CDR3 protein: CASSRSGGGYNEQFF
CDR3 DNA: TGTGCCAGCAGCCGTAGCGGGGGAGGTTACAATGAGCAGTTCTTC

J gene: TRBJ1-4
clone size: -
V gene: TRBV6-5
D gene: TRBD1
CDR3 protein: CASKRQGDEKLFF
CDR3 DNA: TGTGCCAGCAAGAGACAGGGGGACGAAAAACTGTTTTTT

J gene: TRBJ2-7
clone size: -
V gene: TRBV19
D gene: TRBD2
CDR3 protein: CASSILISGRAYEQYF
CDR3 DNA: TGTGCCAGTAGTATTTTAATAAGCGGGAGGGCCTACGAGCAGTACTTC

J gene: TRBJ1-1
clone size: -
V gene: TRBV6-5
D gene: -
CDR3 protein: CASSSRENTEAFF
CDR3 DNA: TGTGCCAGCAGTTCGAGGGAGAACACTGAAGCTTTCTTT

J gene: TRBJ1-1
clone size: -
V gene: TRBV28
D gene: -
CDR3 protein: CASSGQGGNPNTEAFF
CDR3 DNA: TGTGCCAGCAGCGGGCAGGGAGGTAATCCGAACACTGAAGCTTTCTTT

J gene: TRBJ2-5
clone size: -
V gene: TRBV7-6
D gene: -
CDR3 protein: CASSPGTRGETQYF
CDR3 DNA: TGTGCCAGCAGCCCCGGGACTCGGGGCGAGACCCAGTACTTC

J gene: TRBJ2-2
clone size: -
V gene: TRBV15
D gene: -
CDR3 protein: CATSTRQGGGELFF
CDR3 DNA: TGTGCCACCAGCACACGACAGGGAGGCGGGGAGCTGTTTTTT

J gene: TRBJ1-1
clone size: -
V gene: TRBV6-6
D gene: -
CDR3 protein: CASNILGRNTEAFF
CDR3 DNA: TGTGCCAGCAATATACTAGGTAGAAACACTGAAGCTTTCTTT

J gene: TRBJ2-3
clone size: once
V gene: TRBV27
D gene: TRBD2
CDR3 protein: CASSLFGTSGGYTQYF
CDR3 DNA: TGTGCCAGCAGTTTATTCGGGACTAGCGGGGGTTATACGCAGTATTTT

J gene: TRBJ2-1
clone size: -
V gene: TRBV7-2
D gene: TRBD2
CDR3 protein: CASSSIAGNNEQFF
CDR3 DNA: TGTGCCAGCAGCTCTATAGCGGGAAACAATGAGCAGTTCTTC

J gene: TRBJ2-3
clone size: once
V gene: TRBV19
D gene: TRBD2
CDR3 protein: CASSRSGGGSDTQYF
CDR3 DNA: TGTGCCAGTAGTCGAAGCGGGGGAGGATCAGATACGCAGTATTTT

J gene: TRBJ2-1
clone size: -
V gene: TRBV7-2
D gene: -
CDR3 protein: CASSSPYSTEQFF
CDR3 DNA: TGTGCCAGCAGCTCCCCCTATAGTACTGAGCAGTTCTTC

J gene: TRBJ2-2
clone size: -
V gene: TRBV9
D gene: TRBD1
CDR3 protein: CASDRTGQNTGELFF
CDR3 DNA: TGTGCCAGTGACAGGACAGGGCAGAACACCGGGGAGCTGTTTTTT

J gene: TRBJ1-5
clone size: -
V gene: TRBV28
D gene: -
CDR3 protein: CASSGSYQPQHF
CDR3 DNA: TGTGCCAGCAGCGGGTCTTATCAGCCCCAGCATTTT

J gene: TRBJ2-7
clone size: once
V gene: TRBV6-1
D gene: TRBD2
CDR3 protein: CASSVGLAGGYRNEQYF
CDR3 DNA: TGTGCCAGCAGTGTTGGGCTAGCGGGGGGTTATCGGAACGAGCAGTACTTC

J gene: TRBJ1-1
clone size: -
V gene: TRBV5-1
D gene: -
CDR3 protein: CASSQEVTMNTEAFF
CDR3 DNA: TGCGCCAGCAGCCAGGAAGTTACCATGAACACTGAAGCTTTCTTT

J gene: TRBJ2-7
clone size: once
V gene: TRBV7-2
D gene: -
CDR3 protein: CASSLSRIREQYF
CDR3 DNA: TGTGCCAGCAGCTTGTCCAGGATCCGCGAGCAGTACTTC

J gene: TRBJ1-4
clone size: -
V gene: TRBV7-2
D gene: -
CDR3 protein: CASSRQDNEKLFF
CDR3 DNA: TGTGCCAGCAGCCGGCAGGATAATGAAAAACTGTTTTTT